This T cell receptor beta chain was identified in a study of cytomegalovirus exposure and HLA in healthy donors. Germline V gene sequence: CDR1 MGHRA, CDR2 YSYEKL. After removal of 5 bases from V and 1 base from J, the junction contained 16 bases not matched to a gene. CDR3 length: 18 amino acids. The PCR employed 60 Vbeta primers together with 13 Jbeta primers. This table comes from immunoSEQ multiplex PCR, and its TCRdb copy is limited to in-frame clones, with some not included. The profile shows 110,000 or so clones, about 77% of them singletons. The clonotype originates from a woman in her 30s in good health and CMV-seropositive. The J gene is TRBJ2-7, the V gene TRBV4-1, with TRBD2 matching 8 bases. Sequencing used PBMCs. CDR3 sequence: CASSVKIPSASGSYEQYF. DNA for the CDR3: TGCGCCAGCAGCGTCAAGATCCCAAGTGCTAGCGGGTCCTACGAGCAGTACTTC.